At least ten counts were recorded for the clone carrying this T cell receptor (beta chain). Its target is unknown. The V gene's germline CDR1 is LGHDT and CDR2 YNNKEL (reference sequence). V was cut by 4 bases and J by 1 base, with 13 bases left in between. This CDR3 comprises 15 residues. The sample originates from a study of regulatory T cells in long-lasting Graves disease. The study, taken as a whole, reports: Thyroid tissue was not studied; only peripheral blood was.

Time point given: newly diagnosed GD, antithyroid drugs for less than 3 months. RNA extracted from PBMCs served as the sequencing template. Graves' disease diagnosis used American Thyroid Association guidelines. Arm-PCR with iRepertoire HTBI primers amplified the CDR3 regions for these TCR beta libraries. TCRdb used MiXCR to reprocess the multiplex PCR reads, holding one entry per CDR3 protein. In the table there are about 420,000 distinct CDR3 sequences, over 15% of which are singletons. Another study also made use of these data, one on T cells in Graves' hyperthyroidism and ophthalmopathy. That publication notes: RT-PCR in the first round (using the HTBI primer set) targeted the TCR CDR3. Among thyroid clonotypes expanded above 0.001, most also appeared in blood.

This sequence originates from a woman under 30 with Graves disease. Sequenced material: peripheral blood mononuclear cells (PBMCs), taken at new diagnosis, from a patient treated with antithyroid drugs. The chain combines TRBV3-1 with TRBJ1-1, with no clear D. This chain's CDR3 is CASSRTENKNTEAFF. CDR3 nucleotide sequence: TGTGCCAGCAGCCGGACGGAAAACAAGAACACTGAAGCTTTCTTT.